This TCR beta chain was profiled in a study of CD8 T cells in Susac syndrome. RNA, at about 0.45 to 1 ug, was reverse transcribed with random hexamers. Coverage of TCR beta CDR3 amplification by immunoSEQ multiplex PCR extended to 54 Vbeta and 13 Jbeta. In TCRdb, the immunoSEQ multiplex PCR reads were re-called with MiXCR into one record per CDR3 protein. The data show about 430,000 distinct CDR3 sequences, with approximately 89% seen just once and roughly 0.1% held by the top ten. Trimming at V came to 0 bases and at J to 1 base, leaving 3 bases not matched to a gene. This CDR3 comprises 17 residues. The germline gives CDR1 MNHEY, CDR2 SMNVEV (reference sequence).

The chain joins TRBV27 to TRBJ2-1; 10 positions match TRBD2. The source material was CD8+ T cells from PBMCs. The sequence was collected from a human donor with multiple sclerosis. CDR3 bases: TGTGCCAGCAGTTTATCGAGCGGGAGGGCATCCTACAATGAGCAGTTCTTC. Translated: CASSLSSGRASYNEQFF.